This entry features one T cell receptor (beta chain) sequence. Antigen specificity is unknown. With 1 base removed from V and 4 bases from J, the gap between germline ends came to 7 bases. The CDR3 is 13 residues long. The germline CDR1 and CDR2 sequences are SEHNR and FQNEAQ (reference sequence). The sample originates from a study of graft-versus-host responses after intestinal transplantation. Study outcomes and limitations: HvG clone declines early post-transplant were associated with peak circulating GvH levels. High graft-versus-host to host-versus-graft T cell clonal ratios marked allografts of patients with graft-donor macrochimerism.

Sequencing was performed with immunoSEQ multiplex PCR; in TCRdb, only in-frame clones are kept and a portion is missing. Found here are approximately 82,000 clones, approximately 95% of them singletons; the top ten hold around 1.2%. This chain uses TRBV7-9 with TRBJ1-2; no definite D call. This clonotype originated in a human donor who was the organ donor for an intestinal transplant. The sequences come from unstimulated CD8+ T cells sorted from spleen or lymph node cells, collected before transplant. The CDR3 DNA is TGTGCCAGCAGCTTAGGAGGATTCTATGGCTACACCTTC. Its protein product is CASSLGGFYGYTF. The full variable domain, completed using reference TRBV7-9 and TRBJ1-2, is DTGVSQNPRHKITKRGQNVTFRCDPISEHNRLYWYRQTLGQGPEFLTYFQNEAQLEKSRLLSDRFSAERPKGSFSTLEIQRTEQGDSAMYLCASSLGGFYGYTFGSGTRLTVV.